What follows describes a single T cell receptor beta chain. Its antigen is undetermined. The donors formed part of the roughly 120-subject validation cohort, distinct from the roughly 700-subject first cohort. This specimen belongs to a study of cytomegalovirus exposure and HLA in healthy donors. Study-level background: Later, an analysis reported that the 95 to 150 validation repertoires had used the same platform as the approximately 670 first-cohort repertoires. General study findings and limits: Reportedly, cytomegalovirus status was diagnosed with high sensitivity and specificity.

Germline lookup yields CDR1 ENHRY and CDR2 SYGVKD. The V gene lost 10 bases and the J gene lost 6 bases, with 12 bases spanning the gap. This CDR3 contains 12 residues. This table comes from immunoSEQ multiplex PCR, and its TCRdb copy is limited to in-frame clones, with some not included. The sample has over 120,000 clones; roughly 89% are singletons. Material for sequencing was PBMCs. The J gene is TRBJ2-2, the V gene TRBV10-3; TRBD1 might be the D (5 bases). The clonotype was recovered from a young woman in good health and CMV-seropositive. The CDR3 loop is CATCWGPGELFF. CDR3 nucleotides: TGTGCCACCTGCTGGGGCCCCGGGGAGCTGTTTTTT.